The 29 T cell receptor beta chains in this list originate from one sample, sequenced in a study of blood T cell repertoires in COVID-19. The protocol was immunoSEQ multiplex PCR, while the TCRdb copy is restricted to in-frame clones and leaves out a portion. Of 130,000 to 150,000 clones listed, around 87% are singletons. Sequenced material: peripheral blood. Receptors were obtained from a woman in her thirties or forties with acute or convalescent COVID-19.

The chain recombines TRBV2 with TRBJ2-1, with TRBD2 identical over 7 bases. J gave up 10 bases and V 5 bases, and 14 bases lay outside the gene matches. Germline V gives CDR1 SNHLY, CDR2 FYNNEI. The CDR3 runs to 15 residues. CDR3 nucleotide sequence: TGTGCCAGCAGTTTACTAGCGAATTCGGTGGGCGAGCAGTTCTTC. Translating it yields CASSLLANSVGEQFF.

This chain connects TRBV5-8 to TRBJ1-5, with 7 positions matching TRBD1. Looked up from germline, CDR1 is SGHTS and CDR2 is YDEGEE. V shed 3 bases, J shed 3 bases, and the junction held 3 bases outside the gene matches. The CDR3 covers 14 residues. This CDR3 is CASSSGQPNQPQHF. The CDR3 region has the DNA TGTGCCAGCAGCTCGGGACAGCCCAATCAGCCCCAGCATTTT.

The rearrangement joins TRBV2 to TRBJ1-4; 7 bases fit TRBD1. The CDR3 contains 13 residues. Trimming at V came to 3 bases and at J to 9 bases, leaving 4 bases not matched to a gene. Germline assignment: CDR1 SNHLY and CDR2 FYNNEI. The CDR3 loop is CASSEMTGQKLFF. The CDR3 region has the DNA TGTGCCAGCAGTGAGATGACAGGGCAAAAACTGTTTTTT.

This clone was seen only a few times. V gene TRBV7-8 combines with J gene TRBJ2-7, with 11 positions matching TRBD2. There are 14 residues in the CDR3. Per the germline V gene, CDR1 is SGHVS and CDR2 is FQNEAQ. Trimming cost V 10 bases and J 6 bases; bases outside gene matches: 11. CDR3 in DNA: TGTGCCACCGCCCTGACTAGCGGGGCCTCCGAGCAGTACTTC. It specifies CATALTSGASEQYF. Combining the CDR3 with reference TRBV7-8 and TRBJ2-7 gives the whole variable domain GAGVSQSPRYKVAKRGQDVALRCDPISGHVSLFWYQQALGQGPEFLTYFQNEAQLDKSGLPSDRFFAERPEGSVSTLKIQRTQQEDSAVYLCATALTSGASEQYFGPGTRLTVT.

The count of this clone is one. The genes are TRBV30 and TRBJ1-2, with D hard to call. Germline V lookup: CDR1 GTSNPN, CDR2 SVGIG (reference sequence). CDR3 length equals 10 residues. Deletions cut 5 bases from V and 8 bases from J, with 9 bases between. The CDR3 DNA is TGTGCCTGGGGATATGAGGGCTACACCTTC. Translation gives CAWGYEGYTF. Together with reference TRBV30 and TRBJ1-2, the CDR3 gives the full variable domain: SQTIHQWPATLVQPVGSPLSLECTVEGTSNPNLYWYRQAAGRGLQLLFYSVGIGQISSEVPQNLSASRPQDRQFILSSKKLLLSDSGFYLCAWGYEGYTFGSGTRLTVV.

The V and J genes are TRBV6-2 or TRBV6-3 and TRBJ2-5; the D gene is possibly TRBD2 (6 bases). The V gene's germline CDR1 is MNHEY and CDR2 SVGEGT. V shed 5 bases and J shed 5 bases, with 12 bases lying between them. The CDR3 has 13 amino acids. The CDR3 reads CASSTSGRETQYF. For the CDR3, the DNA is TGTGCCAGCAGTACCTCAGGGAGGGAGACCCAGTACTTC.

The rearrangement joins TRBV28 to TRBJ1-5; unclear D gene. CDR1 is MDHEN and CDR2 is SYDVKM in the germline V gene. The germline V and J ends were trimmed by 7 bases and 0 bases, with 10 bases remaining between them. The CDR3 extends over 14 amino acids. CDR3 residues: CASTLRYSNQPQHF. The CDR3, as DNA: TGTGCCAGCACCCTACGTTATAGCAATCAGCCCCAGCATTTT.

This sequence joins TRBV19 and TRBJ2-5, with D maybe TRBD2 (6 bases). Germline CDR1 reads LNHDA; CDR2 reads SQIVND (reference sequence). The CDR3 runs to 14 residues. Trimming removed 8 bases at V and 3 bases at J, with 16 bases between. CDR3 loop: CASSWGGIEETQYF. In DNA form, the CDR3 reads TGTGCCAGTTCCTGGGGAGGAATCGAAGAGACCCAGTACTTC.

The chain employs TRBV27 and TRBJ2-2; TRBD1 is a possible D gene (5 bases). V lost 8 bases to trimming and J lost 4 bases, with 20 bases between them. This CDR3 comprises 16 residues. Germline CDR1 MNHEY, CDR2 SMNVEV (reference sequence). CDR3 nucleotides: TGTGCCAGCGGAGTATTCGCACAGGCGCGCACCGGGGAGCTGTTTTTT. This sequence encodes CASGVFAQARTGELFF.

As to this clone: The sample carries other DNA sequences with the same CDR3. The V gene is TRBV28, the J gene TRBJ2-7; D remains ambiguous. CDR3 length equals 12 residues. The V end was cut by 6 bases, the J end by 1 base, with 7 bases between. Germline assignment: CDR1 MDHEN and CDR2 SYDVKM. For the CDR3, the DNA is TGTGCCAGCAGCCTAGAATCCTACGAGCAGTACTTC. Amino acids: CASSLESYEQYF.

The CDR3, as DNA: TGTGCCAGCAGCCCCAGGGGTTACTCCTATAATTCACCCCTCCACTTT. This gives the protein CASSPRGYSYNSPLHF. This sequence joins TRBV7-2 and TRBJ1-6; D possibly corresponds to TRBD1 (6 bases). The length of the CDR3 is 16 residues. Trimming stripped 5 bases from V and 0 bases from J, with 11 bases between. Germline assignment: CDR1 SGHTA and CDR2 FQGNSA.

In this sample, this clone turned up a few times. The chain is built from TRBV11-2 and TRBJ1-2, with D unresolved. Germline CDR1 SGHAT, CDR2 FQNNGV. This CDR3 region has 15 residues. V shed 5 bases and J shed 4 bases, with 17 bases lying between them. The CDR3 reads CASSPHTDGPYGYTF. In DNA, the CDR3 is TGTGCCAGCAGCCCCCATACAGACGGCCCCTATGGCTACACCTTC.

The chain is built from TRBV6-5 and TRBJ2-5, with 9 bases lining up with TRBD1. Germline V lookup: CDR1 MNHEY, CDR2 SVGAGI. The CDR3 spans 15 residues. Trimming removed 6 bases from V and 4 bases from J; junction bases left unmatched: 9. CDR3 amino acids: CASSFGQGLGETQYF. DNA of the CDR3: TGTGCCAGCAGCTTCGGACAGGGGTTGGGAGAGACCCAGTACTTC.

The CDR3 DNA follows: TGTGCCAGCAGCATACAGGGTGCTGGTGGAGAGACCCAGTACTTC. Translating gives CASSIQGAGGETQYF. The V and J genes are TRBV27 and TRBJ2-5, with a weak D call TRBD1 (6 bases). Trimming took 6 bases from V and 4 from J, leaving 18 bases between them. The CDR3 loop spans 15 amino acids. Germline V gene sequence: CDR1 MNHEY, CDR2 SMNVEV (reference sequence).

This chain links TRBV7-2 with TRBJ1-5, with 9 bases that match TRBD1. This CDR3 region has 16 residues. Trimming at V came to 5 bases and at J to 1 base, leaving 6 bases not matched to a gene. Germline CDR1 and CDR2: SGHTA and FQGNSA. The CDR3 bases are TGTGCCAGCAGCCCAAGAGACAGGGGGAGCAATCAGCCCCAGCATTTT. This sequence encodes CASSPRDRGSNQPQHF. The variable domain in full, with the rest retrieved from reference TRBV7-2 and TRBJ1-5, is GAGVSQSPSNKVTEKGKDVELRCDPISGHTALYWYRQSLGQGLEFLIYFQGNSAPDKSGLPSDRFSAERTGGSVSTLTIQRTQQEDSAVYLCASSPRDRGSNQPQHFGDGTRLSIL.

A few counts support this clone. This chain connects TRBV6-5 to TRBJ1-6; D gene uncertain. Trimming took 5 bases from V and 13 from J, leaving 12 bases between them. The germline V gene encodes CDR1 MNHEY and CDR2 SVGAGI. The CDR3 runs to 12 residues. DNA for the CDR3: TGTGCCAGCAGTACACCCGGAGGGCCCCTCCACTTT. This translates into CASSTPGGPLHF.

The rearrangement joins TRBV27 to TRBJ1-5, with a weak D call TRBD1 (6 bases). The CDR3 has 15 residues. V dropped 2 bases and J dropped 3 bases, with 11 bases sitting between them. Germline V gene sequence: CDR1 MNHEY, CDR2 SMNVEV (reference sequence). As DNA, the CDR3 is TGTGCCAGCAGTTTAGGCCGGGACACCAATCAGCCCCAGCATTTT. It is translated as CASSLGRDTNQPQHF.

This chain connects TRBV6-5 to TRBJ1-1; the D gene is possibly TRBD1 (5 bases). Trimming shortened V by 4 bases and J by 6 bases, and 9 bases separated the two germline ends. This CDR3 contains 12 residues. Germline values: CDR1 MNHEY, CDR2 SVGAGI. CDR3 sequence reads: CASSSRGAEAFF. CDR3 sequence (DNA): TGTGCCAGCAGTTCCCGGGGGGCTGAAGCTTTCTTT.

CDR3 coding DNA: TGTGCCAGCAGCCCCCCGGCAGGGGACATCGGGGAGCTGTTTTTT. Translated: CASSPPAGDIGELFF. The rearrangement links TRBV7-9 to TRBJ2-2; TRBD1 is a possible D gene (6 bases). The V end lost 5 bases, the J end lost 7 bases, and 17 bases lay between the germline ends. There are 15 residues in the CDR3. In germline, CDR1 is SEHNR, CDR2 FQNEAQ (reference sequence).

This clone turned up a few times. The CDR3 region has the DNA TGTGCCAGCAGCTCACCCGGGACAGCGATTGGCTACACCTTC. As protein: CASSSPGTAIGYTF. The rearrangement uses TRBV7-8 and TRBJ1-2, with 7 bases lining up with TRBD1. Germline CDR1 and CDR2: SGHVS and FQNEAQ. Trimming took 4 bases from V and 7 from J; bases not matched to a gene: 9. The length of the CDR3 is 14 residues.

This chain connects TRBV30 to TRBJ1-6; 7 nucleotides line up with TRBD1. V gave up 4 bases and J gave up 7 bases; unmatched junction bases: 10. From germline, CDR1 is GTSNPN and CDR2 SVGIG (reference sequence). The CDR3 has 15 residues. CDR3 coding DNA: TGTGCCTGGATGACAGGGACTCTCTCCAATTCACCCCTCCACTTT. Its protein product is CAWMTGTLSNSPLHF.

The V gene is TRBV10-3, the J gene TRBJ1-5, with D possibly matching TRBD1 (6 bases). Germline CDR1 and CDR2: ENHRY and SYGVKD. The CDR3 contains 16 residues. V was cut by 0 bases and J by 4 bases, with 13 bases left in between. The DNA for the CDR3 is TGTGCCATCAGTGAGTCTGGGGGCAGGAGGAATCAGCCCCAGCATTTT. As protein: CAISESGGRRNQPQHF.

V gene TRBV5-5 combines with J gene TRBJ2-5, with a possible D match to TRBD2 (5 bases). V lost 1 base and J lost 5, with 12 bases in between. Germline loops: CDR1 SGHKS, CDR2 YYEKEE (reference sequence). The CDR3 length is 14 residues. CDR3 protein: CASSLRGFDETQYF. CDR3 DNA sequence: TGTGCCAGCAGCTTGCGGGGATTCGACGAGACCCAGTACTTC.

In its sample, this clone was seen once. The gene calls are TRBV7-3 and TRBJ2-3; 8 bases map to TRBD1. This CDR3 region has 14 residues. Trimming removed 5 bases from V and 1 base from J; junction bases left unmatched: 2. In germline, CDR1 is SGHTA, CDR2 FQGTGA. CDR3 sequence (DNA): TGTGCCAGCAGCCAGGGACAGGGCACAGATACGCAGTATTTT. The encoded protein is CASSQGQGTDTQYF.

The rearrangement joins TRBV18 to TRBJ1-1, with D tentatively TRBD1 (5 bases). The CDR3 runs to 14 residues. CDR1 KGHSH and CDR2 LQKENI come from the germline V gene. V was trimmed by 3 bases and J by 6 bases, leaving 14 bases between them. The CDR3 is CASSPGGDNSEAFF. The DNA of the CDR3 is TGTGCCAGCTCACCGGGAGGGGATAACTCTGAAGCTTTCTTT.

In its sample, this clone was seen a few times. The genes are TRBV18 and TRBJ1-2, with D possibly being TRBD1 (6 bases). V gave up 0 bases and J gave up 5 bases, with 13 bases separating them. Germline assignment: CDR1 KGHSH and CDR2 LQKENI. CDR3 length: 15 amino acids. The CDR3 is CASSPPDSGWYGYTF. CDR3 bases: TGTGCCAGCTCACCACCGGACAGCGGCTGGTATGGCTACACCTTC.

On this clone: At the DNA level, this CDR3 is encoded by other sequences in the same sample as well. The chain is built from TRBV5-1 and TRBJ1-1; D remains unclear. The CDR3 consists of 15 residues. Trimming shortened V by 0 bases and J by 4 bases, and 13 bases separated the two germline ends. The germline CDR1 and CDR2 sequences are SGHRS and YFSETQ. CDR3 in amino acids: CASSLGRGGLTEAFF. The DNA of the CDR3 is TGCGCCAGCAGCTTGGGCAGAGGAGGGCTCACTGAAGCTTTCTTT.

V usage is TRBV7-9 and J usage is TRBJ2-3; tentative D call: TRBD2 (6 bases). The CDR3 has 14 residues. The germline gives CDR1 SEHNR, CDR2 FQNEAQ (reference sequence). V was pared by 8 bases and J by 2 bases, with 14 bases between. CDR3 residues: CASVGRLVTDTQYF. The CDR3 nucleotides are TGTGCCAGCGTCGGGAGACTGGTCACAGATACGCAGTATTTT.

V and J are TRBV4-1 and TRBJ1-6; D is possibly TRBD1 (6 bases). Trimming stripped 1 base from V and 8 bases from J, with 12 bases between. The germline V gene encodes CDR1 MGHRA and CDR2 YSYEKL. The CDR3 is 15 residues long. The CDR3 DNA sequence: TGCGCCAGCAGCCAAGCTAACAGGGCGGATTCACCCCTCCACTTT. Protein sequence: CASSQANRADSPLHF.